This TCR beta chain was captured in a study of blood T cell repertoires in COVID-19. For the study at large: Acute and convalescent COVID-19 specimens originated in the United States, Italy and Spain. Sources were T cells, B-cell-depleted T cells, or PBMCs; the material itself was cDNA or gDNA.

Only one count was recorded for this clone. This CDR3 comprises 15 residues. The V gene's germline CDR1 is SGHRS and CDR2 YFSETQ. J lost 8 bases, V lost 4 bases, and 10 bases had no gene match. Original data processing: Estimation of nucleated cell counts was performed using reference gene primer amplification. Libraries were prepared by immunoSEQ multiplex PCR; TCRdb keeps only in-frame clonotypes and omits some of them. V, J and clone size derive from that table, while D and trimming were established from the DNA sequence. The table lists over 200,000 clones, roughly 90% of them singletons. Sequenced material: peripheral blood. V gene TRBV5-1 combines with J gene TRBJ1-4; 8 bases align to TRBD1. The receptor comes from a man aged 35-49 years with active or convalescent COVID-19. The CDR3 sequence: CASSPVTGAGEKLFF. CDR3 in DNA: TGCGCCAGCAGCCCAGTGACAGGGGCGGGGGAAAAACTGTTTTTT.